The TCR beta chain described here comes from a study of Ad26.COV2.S vaccination and SARS-CoV-2 variants. Profiled with immunoSEQ multiplex PCR; TCRdb holds only in-frame clones, not every one. Among 400,000 to 500,000 clones listed, roughly nine tenths were seen once. V dropped 6 bases and J dropped 1 base, with 8 bases sitting between them. The V gene's germline CDR1 is MNHNY and CDR2 SVGAGI (reference sequence). The CDR3 loop spans 13 amino acids. Treatment meaning: roughly 19 received Ad26.COV2.S at low or high dose, single or two shots; about five received placebo; per-sample allocation not given. Day 63 following the first vaccine or placebo injection was when the samples were taken.

The TCR was taken from a person between 18 and 65 years old who received the Ad26.COV2.S COVID-19 vaccine or a placebo. Sequencing used peripheral blood, obtained in a trial of Ad26.COV2.S vaccine versus placebo. The V gene is TRBV6-6, the J gene TRBJ2-3, with no clear D. CDR3 region: CASRQPGTDTQYF. CDR3 DNA: TGTGCCAGCAGACAGCCAGGCACAGATACGCAGTATTTT.